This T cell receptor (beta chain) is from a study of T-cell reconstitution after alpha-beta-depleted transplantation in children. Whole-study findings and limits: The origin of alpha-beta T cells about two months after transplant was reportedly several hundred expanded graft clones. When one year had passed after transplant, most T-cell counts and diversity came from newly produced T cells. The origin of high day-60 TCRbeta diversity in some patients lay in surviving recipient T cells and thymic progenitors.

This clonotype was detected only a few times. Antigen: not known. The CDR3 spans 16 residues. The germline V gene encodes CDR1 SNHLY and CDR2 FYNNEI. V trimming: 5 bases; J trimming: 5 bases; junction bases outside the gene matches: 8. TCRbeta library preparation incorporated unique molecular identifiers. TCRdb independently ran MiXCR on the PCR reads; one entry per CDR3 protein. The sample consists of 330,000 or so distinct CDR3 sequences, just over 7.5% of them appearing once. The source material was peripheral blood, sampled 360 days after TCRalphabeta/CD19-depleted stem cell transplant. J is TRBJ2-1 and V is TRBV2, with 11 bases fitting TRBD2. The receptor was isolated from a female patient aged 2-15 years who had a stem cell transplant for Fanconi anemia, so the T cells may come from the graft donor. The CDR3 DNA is TGTGCCAGCAGTTCCCCCGGGACTAGCGGCGACAATGAGCAGTTCTTC. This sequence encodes CASSSPGTSGDNEQFF.